What follows is one T cell receptor (beta chain) and its context. In terms of age and location, participants ranged from about 18 to 90 years and lived in about 25 US areas. Cohorts were based on clinical histories the participants reported. These data originate in a study of blood T cell repertoires in COVID-19. In the study overall: Specimens from acute and convalescent COVID-19 originated in the United States, Italy and Spain.

Methods used by the authors: Amplified reference gene primers provided the basis for estimating nucleated cell counts. TCRdb keeps only in-frame clones here, not all; method: immunoSEQ multiplex PCR. V and J calls and clone size are as listed in that table; D and trimming were resolved from the DNA. The table has 150,000 to 200,000 clones, roughly 89% seen once. Between the trimmed V and J ends, which lost 6 bases and 9 bases, there was a span of 21 bases. CDR3 size: 15 residues. CDR1 is MNHEY, CDR2 SVGAGI, per germline. The clonotype comes from a woman aged 40 to 50 with acute COVID-19. Sequences were obtained from PBMCs or T cells enriched from blood (not recorded which). V gene TRBV6-5 combines with J gene TRBJ1-5; the D is unclear. The CDR3 reads CASSNPAGPGWPQHF. CDR3 in DNA: TGTGCCAGCAGCAACCCGGCGGGCCCCGGGTGGCCCCAGCATTTT.